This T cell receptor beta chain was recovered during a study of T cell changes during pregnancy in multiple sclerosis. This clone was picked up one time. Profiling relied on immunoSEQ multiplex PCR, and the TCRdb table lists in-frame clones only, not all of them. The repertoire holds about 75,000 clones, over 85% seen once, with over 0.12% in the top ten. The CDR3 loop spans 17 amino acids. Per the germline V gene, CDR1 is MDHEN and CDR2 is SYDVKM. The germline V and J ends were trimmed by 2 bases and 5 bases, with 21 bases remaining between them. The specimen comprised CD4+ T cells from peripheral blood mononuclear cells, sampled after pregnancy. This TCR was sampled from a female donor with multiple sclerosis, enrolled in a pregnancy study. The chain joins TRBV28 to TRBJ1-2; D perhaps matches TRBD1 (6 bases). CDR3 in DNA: TGTGCCAGCAGTTTACCCTTTCCCGAGGGGGGGGGTTATGGCTACACCTTC. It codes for CASSLPFPEGGGYGYTF.